This T cell receptor (beta chain) was observed in a study of T cell changes during pregnancy in multiple sclerosis. Clones were sequenced by immunoSEQ multiplex PCR, and TCRdb holds only the in-frame ones, with some missing. The table has around 100,000 clones, over 85% seen once; the top ten hold around 1.2%. The CDR3 is 15 residues long. Unmatched junction bases numbered 7, after V lost 6 bases and J lost 0 bases. Germline CDR1 reads SGDLS; CDR2 reads YYNGEE. The TCR comes from a female donor with multiple sclerosis, enrolled in a pregnancy study. The sequenced sample was peripheral blood, obtained in the second trimester of pregnancy. The V call is TRBV9, the J call TRBJ2-3, with TRBD2 identical over 7 bases. The CDR3 nucleotides are TGTGCCAGCAACCGACTAGCAGATAGCACAGATACGCAGTATTTT. This translates into CASNRLADSTDTQYF.